Included here is one TCR beta chain sequence, with context. Its matching antigen is unknown. The data originate from a study of cytomegalovirus exposure and HLA in healthy donors. Looking at the study overall: Unique TCR beta sequences numbering some 110 million came from approximately 180 million T cells in an earlier analysis.

Study findings and constraints: Reportedly, HLA-A and HLA-B alleles of most subjects were accurately predicted from TCR beta. There were some public TCRs occurring in many donors, but most TCR sequences were rare.

The CDR3 covers 16 residues. CDR1 is SGHDT and CDR2 is YYEEEE in the germline V gene. The germline V and J ends were trimmed by 2 bases and 3 bases, with 14 bases remaining between them. This PCR relied on a set of 60 Vbeta primers and 13 Jbeta primers. Clones were read by immunoSEQ multiplex PCR, and TCRdb kept only the in-frame ones, dropping some. Of 80,000 to 100,000 clones in the sample, around 77% are singletons; the top ten hold about 3.3%. The chain recombines TRBV5-6 with TRBJ2-2; possible D gene TRBD2, 6 bases. The TCR originated in a man aged 35 to 55 in good health and CMV-seronegative. Sequencing input: PBMCs. This CDR3 is CASSFPGTSYTGELFF. In nucleotides, the CDR3 is TGTGCCAGCAGCTTTCCCGGGACTTCATACACCGGGGAGCTGTTTTTT.